This T cell receptor beta chain was found in a study of T cells in Graves' hyperthyroidism and ophthalmopathy. Study outcomes and limitations: In the blood, most expanded thyroid clonotypes above 0.001 appeared as well.

The TCR beta CDR3 regions underwent amplification using RNA transcripts as the source. The HTBI primer set drove a first-round RT-PCR of the TCR CDR3. TCRdb passed the multiplex PCR reads through MiXCR, listing each CDR3 protein once. The sample has about 520,000 distinct CDR3 sequences, about a fifth seen once; the top ten hold about 30%. CDR3 size: 13 residues. Germline lookup yields CDR1 DFQATT and CDR2 SNEGSKA (reference sequence). Trimming took off 2 bases at V and 7 bases at J, with 9 bases between the two ends. This clonotype has more than one count but fewer than ten. The antigen remains undetermined.

The sequence derives from a man younger than 35 with Graves' hyperthyroidism. Sequenced material: blood. V and J are TRBV20-1 and TRBJ1-6; no firm D call. The CDR3 reads CSARKEGNSPLHF. Here the CDR3 DNA reads TGCAGTGCTAGAAAGGAGGGCAATTCACCCCTCCACTTT.